The present entry profiles one T cell receptor (beta chain) with its context. As yet, its antigen is unknown. Every single donor gave one heparinised blood draw, and these averaged about 110 mL. The V gene's germline CDR1 is SQVTM and CDR2 ANQGSEA. The V end was cut by 2 bases, the J end by 2 bases, with 11 bases between. The CDR3 loop spans 14 amino acids. This sample stems from a study of beta chain features in type 1 diabetes. At the level of the study: What patients shared with healthy donors was a similar profile of age, gender and cell yields. Findings and limits, study-wide: Shortening of TCRB CDR3s, moderate but significant, appeared in all four CD4+ subsets of Type 1 diabetes patients.

Expressed TCRB transcripts were sequenced because the isolated RNA had all been reverse transcribed beforehand. Libraries were prepared by immunoSEQ multiplex PCR; TCRdb keeps only in-frame clonotypes and omits some of them. This sample yields some 330,000 clones, of which around 13% are seen a single time; around 0.0099% belongs to the top ten. Sequencing was done on a sample of naive CD4+ T cells from blood. The sequence was obtained from a woman younger than 35 with type 1 diabetes. The V gene is TRBV29-1, the J gene TRBJ2-3; D not certain. This CDR3 reads CSVERQQYTDTQYF. As DNA, the CDR3 is TGCAGCGTTGAACGTCAACAATACACAGATACGCAGTATTTT.